This T cell receptor beta chain appears in the sequencing data of a study of beta chain features in type 1 diabetes. Study details: The study examined about 110,000,000 sorted cells across all samples.

Regarding the study as a whole: Among type 1 diabetes patients, VDJ junctions had fewer insertions and more deletions. Shortening that was moderate but significant affected the TCRB CDR3s of Type 1 diabetes patients in all four CD4+ subsets.

This clone showed up just a few times. Its specificity is unknown. The authors reverse transcribed all of the isolated RNA, so sequencing captured expressed TCRB transcripts. Method: immunoSEQ multiplex PCR; TCRdb's copy keeps in-frame clones and lacks some. The repertoire holds hundreds of thousands of clones, with roughly an eighth as singletons. The CDR3 is made up of 13 amino acids. Deletions cut 1 base from V and 8 bases from J, with 10 bases between. Looked up from germline, CDR1 is MGHRA and CDR2 is YSYEKL. The material sequenced was naive CD4+ T cells from blood. The sequence was obtained from a man between 18 and 35 years old with type 1 diabetes. The rearrangement uses TRBV4-1 and TRBJ2-3; TRBD2 is a possible D gene (6 bases). For the CDR3, the DNA is TGCGCCAGCAGCCAAGTAGAGGGAGGTACGCAGTATTTT. Translating gives CASSQVEGGTQYF.